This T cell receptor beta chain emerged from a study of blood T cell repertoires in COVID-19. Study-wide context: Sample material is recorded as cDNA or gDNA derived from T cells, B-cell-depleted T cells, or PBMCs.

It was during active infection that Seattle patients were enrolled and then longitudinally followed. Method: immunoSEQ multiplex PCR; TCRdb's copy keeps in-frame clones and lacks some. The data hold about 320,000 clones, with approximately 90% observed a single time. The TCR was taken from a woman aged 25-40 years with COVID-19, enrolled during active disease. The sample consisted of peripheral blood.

The CDR3 spells CASSQEGDRASLHF. Written as DNA, the CDR3 is TGTGCCAGCAGCCAAGAGGGGGACCGTGCGTCCCTCCACTTT. The chain joins TRBV2 to TRBJ1-6, with TRBD1 as a possible D gene (6 bases). V was trimmed by 6 bases and J by 14 bases, leaving 20 bases between them. Germline V gene lookup returns CDR1 SNHLY and CDR2 FYNNEI. CDR3 length: 14 residues.